Each of the 14 T cell receptor beta chains below was sequenced from the same sample in a study of cytomegalovirus exposure and HLA in healthy donors. The repertoire was sequenced with immunoSEQ multiplex PCR; TCRdb's copy has only in-frame clones and lacks some. Seen here are around 170,000 clones, 85% observed once, and the top ten hold about 16%. Sample: PBMCs. The source is a man in his late teens or twenties in good health and CMV-seropositive.

This chain joins TRBV6-5 and TRBJ2-7; a weak D match, TRBD1 (6 bases). The CDR3 is 13 residues long. Germline-derived CDR1 and CDR2 are MNHEY and SVGAGI. Trimming pared 6 bases from V and 4 bases from J, leaving 13 bases between. DNA for the CDR3: TGTGCCAGCAGACTTATAGGGGGATACGAGCAGTACTTC. It is translated as CASRLIGGYEQYF.

This chain connects TRBV2 to TRBJ1-1, with 7 bases identical to TRBD1. Looked up from germline, CDR1 is SNHLY and CDR2 is FYNNEI. This CDR3 has 13 amino acids. V lost 6 bases and J lost 3; bases outside the gene matches: 4. The CDR3: CASRETGDTEAFF. Written as DNA, the CDR3 is TGTGCCAGCAGGGAAACAGGGGACACTGAAGCTTTCTTT.

The chain joins TRBV28 to TRBJ1-5; D uncertain. The V end lost 4 bases, the J end lost 5 bases, and 6 bases lay between the germline ends. The CDR3 has 12 residues. Germline-derived CDR1 and CDR2 are MDHEN and SYDVKM. CDR3 DNA sequence: TGTGCCAGCAGTTCCCGGGATCAGCCCCAGCATTTT. Translated, it gives CASSSRDQPQHF.

The chain is built from TRBV2 and TRBJ1-2; perhaps TRBD1 as D (6 bases). This CDR3 contains 13 residues. CDR1 SNHLY and CDR2 FYNNEI come from the germline V gene. The germline V and J ends were trimmed by 6 bases and 5 bases, with 13 bases remaining between them. CDR3 sequence: CASSREGTYGYTF. The DNA of the CDR3 is TGTGCCAGCAGCCGGGAGGGGACATATGGCTACACCTTC.

This clone has only a few counts. The chain carries TRBV7-8 and TRBJ2-3; 9 bases are shared with TRBD2. J gave up 10 bases and V 1 base, and 12 bases lay outside the gene matches. The CDR3 is made up of 16 amino acids. Germline-derived CDR1 and CDR2 are SGHVS and FQNEAQ. The CDR3 spells CASSLVVTSGPEAQYF. The CDR3, as DNA: TGTGCCAGCAGCTTAGTCGTCACTAGCGGGCCGGAGGCGCAGTATTTT.

This sequence joins TRBV9 and TRBJ2-3; D is perhaps TRBD1 (5 bases). The CDR3 covers 13 residues. The germline V and J ends were trimmed by 2 bases and 2 bases, with 6 bases remaining between them. Looked up from germline, CDR1 is SGDLS and CDR2 is YYNGEE. The CDR3 DNA reads as TGTGCCAGCAGCGTCAGGGTCACAGATACGCAGTATTTT. It yields the protein CASSVRVTDTQYF. The full variable domain, rest sourced from reference TRBV9 and TRBJ2-3, is DSGVTQTPKHLITATGQRVTLRCSPRSGDLSVYWYQQSLDQGLQFLIQYYNGEERAKGNILERFSAQQFPDLHSELNLSSLELGDSALYFCASSVRVTDTQYFGPGTRLTVL.

The chain recombines TRBV2 with TRBJ1-5; 9 bases are shared with TRBD1. Germline CDR1 SNHLY, CDR2 FYNNEI. The CDR3 runs 15 residues. The V segment lost 6 bases and the J segment 4 bases; nucleotides outside the gene matches: 7. The CDR3 loop is CASRAGTGINQPQHF. The CDR3, as DNA: TGTGCCAGCAGGGCCGGGACAGGGATTAATCAGCCCCAGCATTTT.

J is TRBJ2-1 and V is TRBV5-1; 10 positions match TRBD2. With V trimmed by 0 bases and J by 8 bases, 11 bases remained unmatched. The V gene's germline CDR1 is SGHRS and CDR2 YFSETQ. This CDR3 spans 17 amino acids. The CDR3 DNA follows: TGCGCCAGCAGCTTGGAAGGGTCTAGCGGGGGAGTCGATGAGCAGTTCTTC. Translated: CASSLEGSSGGVDEQFF. Full variable domain (rest looked up from reference TRBV5-1 and TRBJ2-1): KAGVTQTPRYLIKTRGQQVTLSCSPISGHRSVSWYQQTPGQGLQFLFEYFSETQRNKGNFPGRFSGRQFSNSRSEMNVSTLELGDSALYLCASSLEGSSGGVDEQFFGPGTRLTVL.

The gene calls are TRBV29-1 and TRBJ1-2; 8 bases are a match to TRBD1. J lost 6 bases, V lost 6 bases, and 3 bases had no gene match. CDR1 is SQVTM, CDR2 ANQGSEA, per germline. CDR3 length: 11 residues. CDR3 in DNA: TGCAGCGTGGACAGGGATGATGGCTACACCTTC. Its protein is CSVDRDDGYTF. The complete variable domain, with remaining parts taken from reference TRBV29-1 and TRBJ1-2, reads SAVISQKPSRDICQRGTSLTIQCQVDSQVTMMFWYRQQPGQSLTLIATANQGSEATYESGFVIDKFPISRPNLTFSTLTVSNMSPEDSSIYLCSVDRDDGYTFGSGTRLTVV.

This chain connects TRBV7-9 to TRBJ1-3; D not certain. CDR1 is SEHNR, CDR2 FQNEAQ, per germline (reference sequence). V lost 4 bases and J 8 bases, leaving 6 bases between the germline ends. CDR3 length: 11 residues. CDR3 in amino acids: CASSWSDTIYF. DNA of the CDR3: TGTGCCAGCAGCTGGAGTGACACCATATATTTT.

This clone was observed a few times. V gene TRBV15 combines with J gene TRBJ1-2; 10 positions match TRBD1. The CDR3 is 15 residues long. V lost 3 bases to trimming and J lost 2 bases; unmatched junction nucleotides: 3. In germline, CDR1 is LNHNV, CDR2 YYDKDF (reference sequence). For the CDR3, the DNA is TGTGCCACCAGCAGGGGGACAGGGGCGAACTATGGCTACACCTTC. The encoded protein is CATSRGTGANYGYTF.

The rearrangement uses TRBV7-9 and TRBJ1-2; D is possibly TRBD1 (5 bases). Germline V gene lookup returns CDR1 SEHNR and CDR2 FQNEAQ (reference sequence). The V end was cut by 1 base, the J end by 3 bases, with 15 bases between. The CDR3 is made up of 16 amino acids. The CDR3 protein is CASSLVGVREDYGYTF. CDR3 sequence (DNA): TGTGCCAGCAGCTTAGTTGGGGTCAGGGAAGACTATGGCTACACCTTC. The whole variable domain, filled in from reference TRBV7-9 and TRBJ1-2, reads DTGVSQNPRHKITKRGQNVTFRCDPISEHNRLYWYRQTLGQGPEFLTYFQNEAQLEKSRLLSDRFSAERPKGSFSTLEIQRTEQGDSAMYLCASSLVGVREDYGYTFGSGTRLTVV.

V gene TRBV12-5 combines with J gene TRBJ1-2, with D possibly matching TRBD1 (6 bases). From germline, CDR1 is LGHNT and CDR2 FRNRAP. Trimming shortened V by 0 bases and J by 6 bases, and 23 bases separated the two germline ends. This CDR3 spans 18 amino acids. CDR3 residues: CASGLVIRGAVNKDGYTF. For the CDR3, the DNA is TGTGCTAGTGGTTTGGTGATTCGGGGGGCAGTCAATAAGGATGGCTACACCTTC.

The gene calls are TRBV27 and TRBJ2-5; D may be TRBD2 (6 bases). V was clipped by 6 bases and J by 2 bases, with 13 bases between them. The CDR3 spans 14 residues. Germline V gives CDR1 MNHEY, CDR2 SMNVEV (reference sequence). The chain's CDR3 is CASSLRGTQETQYF. The CDR3 DNA reads as TGTGCCAGCAGCCTCCGGGGGACTCAAGAGACCCAGTACTTC.